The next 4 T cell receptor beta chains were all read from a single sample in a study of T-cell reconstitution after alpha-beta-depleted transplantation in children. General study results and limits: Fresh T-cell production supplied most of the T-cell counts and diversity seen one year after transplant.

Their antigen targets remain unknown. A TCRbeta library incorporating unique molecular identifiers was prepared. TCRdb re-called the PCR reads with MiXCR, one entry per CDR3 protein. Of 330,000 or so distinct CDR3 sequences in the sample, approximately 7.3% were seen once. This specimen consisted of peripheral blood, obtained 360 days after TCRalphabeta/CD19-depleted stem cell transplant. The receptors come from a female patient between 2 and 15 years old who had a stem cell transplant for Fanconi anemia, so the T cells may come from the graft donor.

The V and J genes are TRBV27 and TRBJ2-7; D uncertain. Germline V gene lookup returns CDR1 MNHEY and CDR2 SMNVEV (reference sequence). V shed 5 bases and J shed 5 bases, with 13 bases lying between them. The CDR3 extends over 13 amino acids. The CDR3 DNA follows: TGTGCCAGCAGTCCCTATCCCCCGCACGAGCAGTACTTC. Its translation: CASSPYPPHEQYF.

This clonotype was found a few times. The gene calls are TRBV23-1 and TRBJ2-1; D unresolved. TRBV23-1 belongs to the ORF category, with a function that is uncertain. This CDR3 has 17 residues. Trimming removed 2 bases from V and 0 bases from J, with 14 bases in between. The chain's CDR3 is CASSQTTAWDSYNEQFF. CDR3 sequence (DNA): TGCGCCAGCAGTCAAACAACAGCGTGGGACTCCTACAATGAGCAGTTCTTC.

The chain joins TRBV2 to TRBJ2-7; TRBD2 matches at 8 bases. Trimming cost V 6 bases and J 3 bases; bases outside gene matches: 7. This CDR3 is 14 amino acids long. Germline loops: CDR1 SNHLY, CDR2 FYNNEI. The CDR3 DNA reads TGTGCCAGCAGGGCGGGGGGAGCTAACTACGAGCAGTACTTC. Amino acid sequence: CASRAGGANYEQYF.

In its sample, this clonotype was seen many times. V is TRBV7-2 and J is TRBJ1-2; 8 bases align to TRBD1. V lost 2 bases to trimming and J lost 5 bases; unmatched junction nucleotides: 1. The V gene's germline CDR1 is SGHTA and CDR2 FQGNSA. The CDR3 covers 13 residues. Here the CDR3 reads CASSLRTGYGYTF. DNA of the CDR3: TGTGCCAGCAGCTTAAGGACAGGGTATGGCTACACCTTC.